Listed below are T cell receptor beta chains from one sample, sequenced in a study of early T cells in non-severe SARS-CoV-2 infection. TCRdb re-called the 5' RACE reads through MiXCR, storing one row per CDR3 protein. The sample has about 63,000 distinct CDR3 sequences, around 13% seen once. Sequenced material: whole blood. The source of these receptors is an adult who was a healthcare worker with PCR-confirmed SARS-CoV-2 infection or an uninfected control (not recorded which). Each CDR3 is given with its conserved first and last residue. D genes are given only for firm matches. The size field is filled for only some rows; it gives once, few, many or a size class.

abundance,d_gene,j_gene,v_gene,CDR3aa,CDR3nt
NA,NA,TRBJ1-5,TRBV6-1,CASSESGALNQPQHF,TGTGCCAGCAGTGAATCGGGGGCCCTCAATCAGCCCCAGCATTTT
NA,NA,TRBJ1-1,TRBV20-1,CSAGPQGSEAFF,TGCAGTGCAGGGCCCCAGGGCAGTGAAGCTTTCTTT
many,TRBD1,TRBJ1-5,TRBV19,CASSRGTGAYSNQPQHF,TGTGCCAGTAGTAGGGGGACAGGGGCCTATAGCAATCAGCCCCAGCATTTT
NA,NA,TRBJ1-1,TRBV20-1,CSAPSWTAMNTEAFF,TGCAGTGCTCCTTCCTGGACCGCGATGAACACTGAAGCTTTCTTT
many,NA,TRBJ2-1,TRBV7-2,CASSLSQGRNEQFF,TGTGCCAGCAGCTTGAGTCAGGGACGCAATGAGCAGTTCTTC
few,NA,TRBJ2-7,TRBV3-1,CASSPRGGYEQYF,TGTGCCAGCAGCCCCCGAGGTGGCTACGAGCAGTACTTC
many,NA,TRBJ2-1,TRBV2,CASSDGHPTNEQFF,TGTGCCAGCAGTGATGGTCATCCAACCAATGAGCAGTTCTTC
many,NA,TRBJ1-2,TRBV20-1,CSARDIGQTNYGYTF,TGCAGTGCTAGAGATATCGGACAGACTAACTATGGCTACACCTTC
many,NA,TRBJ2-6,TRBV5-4,CASSRVSGTGANVLTF,TGTGCCAGCAGCCGGGTATCGGGTACTGGGGCCAACGTCCTGACTTTC
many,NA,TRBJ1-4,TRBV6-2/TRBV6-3,CASSPTYSGRSARTIEKLFF,TGTGCCAGCAGTCCCACCTACTCAGGGCGATCCGCCAGAACGATTGAAAAACTGTTTTTT
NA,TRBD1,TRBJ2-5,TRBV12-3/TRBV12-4,CASSFWQDRVAETQYF,TGTGCCAGCAGTTTTTGGCAGGACAGGGTAGCAGAGACCCAGTACTTC
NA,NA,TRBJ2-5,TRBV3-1,CASSPRTDGETQYF,TGTGCCAGCAGCCCCAGGACAGATGGGGAGACCCAGTACTTC
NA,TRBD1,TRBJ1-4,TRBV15,CATSRETDRVDEKLFF,TGTGCCACCAGCAGAGAAACCGACAGGGTGGATGAAAAACTGTTTTTT
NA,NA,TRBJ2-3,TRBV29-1,CSGSFTDTQYF,TGCAGCGGCTCCTTCACAGATACGCAGTATTTT
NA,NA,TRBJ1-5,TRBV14,CASSPEGNQPQHF,TGTGCCAGCAGCCCAGAGGGCAATCAGCCCCAGCATTTT
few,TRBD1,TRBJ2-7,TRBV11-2,CASSSPGTGPTYEQYF,TGTGCCAGCAGCTCCCCAGGGACAGGGCCTACCTACGAGCAGTACTTC
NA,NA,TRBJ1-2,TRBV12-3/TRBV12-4,CASSHRDISYTF,TGTGCCAGCAGCCACCGGGACATCAGCTACACCTTC
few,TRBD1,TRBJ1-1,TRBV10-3,CAISQEGASTEAFF,TGTGCCATCAGTCAAGAGGGGGCCAGCACTGAAGCTTTCTTT
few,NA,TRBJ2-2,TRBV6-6,CASSAGEPTNTGELFF,TGTGCCAGCAGCGCAGGAGAACCCACGAACACCGGGGAGCTGTTTTTT
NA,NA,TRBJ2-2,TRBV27,CASSLSPSRQGGTGELFF,TGTGCCAGCAGTTTATCGCCCAGTCGTCAGGGGGGCACCGGGGAGCTGTTTTTT
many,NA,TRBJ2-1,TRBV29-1,CSVEDRGGAYNEQFF,TGCAGCGTTGAAGATCGAGGGGGAGCCTACAATGAGCAGTTCTTC
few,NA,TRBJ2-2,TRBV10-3,CAISKRNTGELFF,TGTGCCATCAGCAAGAGAAACACCGGGGAGCTGTTTTTT